This T cell receptor (beta chain) was obtained from a study of regulatory T cells in long-lasting Graves disease. Study-wide background: Persistent Graves' disease required over 5 years of antithyroid drugs and positive TSH receptor antibodies. Whole-study findings and limits: New patients shared roughly 980 public clonotypes, fewer than the approximately 2,500 shared by persistent patients. Persistent disease samples used TRBV28, TRBJ1-2 and TRBJ2-5 preferentially.

Combining iRepertoire HTBI primers with Arm-PCR of CDR3 regions, the authors built TCR beta libraries. TCRdb independently ran MiXCR on the multiplex PCR reads; one entry per CDR3 protein. The profile covers about 420,000 distinct CDR3 sequences, with less than 25% appearing a single time and roughly 26% taken by the ten largest. Germline CDR1 reads SGHAT; CDR2 reads FQNNGV. The V and J ends lost 3 bases and 0 bases respectively, with 11 bases between them. The CDR3 extends over 15 amino acids. As to time point: persistent/refractory GD, antithyroid drugs over 5 years with positive TRAb. The TCR library was made from RNA extracted from PBMCs. Patients of an endocrinology department in Xi'an, China, were included. Worth noting for this clonotype: Its antigen is undetermined.

The source of this sequence is a female donor with Graves disease. The rearrangement joins TRBV11-2 to TRBJ1-2; no clear D. Sequenced material: peripheral blood mononuclear cells (PBMCs), taken when the disease was refractory, from a patient treated with antithyroid drugs. The chain's CDR3 is CASSLVGRSNYGYTF. CDR3 DNA: TGTGCCAGCAGCTTGGTGGGCAGGTCTAACTATGGCTACACCTTC.